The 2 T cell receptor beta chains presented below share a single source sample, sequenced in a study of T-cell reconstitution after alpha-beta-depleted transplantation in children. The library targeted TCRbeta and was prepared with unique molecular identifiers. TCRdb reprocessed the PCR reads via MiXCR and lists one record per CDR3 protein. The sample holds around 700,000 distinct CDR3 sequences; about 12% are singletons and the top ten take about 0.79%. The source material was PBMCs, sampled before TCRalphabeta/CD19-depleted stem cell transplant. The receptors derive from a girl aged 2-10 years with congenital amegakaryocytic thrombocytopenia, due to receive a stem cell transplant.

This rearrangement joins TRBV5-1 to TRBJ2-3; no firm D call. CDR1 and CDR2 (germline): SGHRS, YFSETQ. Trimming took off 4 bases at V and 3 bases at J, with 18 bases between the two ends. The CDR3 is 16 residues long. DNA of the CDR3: TGCGCCAGCAGCACCCCCACAGCTGCGCCTACAGATACGCAGTATTTT. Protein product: CASSTPTAAPTDTQYF.

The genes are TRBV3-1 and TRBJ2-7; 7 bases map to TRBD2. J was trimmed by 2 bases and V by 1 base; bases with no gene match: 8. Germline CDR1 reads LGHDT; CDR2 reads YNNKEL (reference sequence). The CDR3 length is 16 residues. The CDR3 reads CASSQGLSGNTYEQYF. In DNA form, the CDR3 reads TGTGCCAGCAGCCAAGGTCTAAGCGGGAATACCTACGAGCAGTACTTC.